The rows below give T cell receptor beta chains drawn from one sample of a study of shared clonotypes between healthy human individuals. Some clones are missing from TCRdb's copy, which holds only in-frame ones; the method was immunoSEQ multiplex PCR. The sample lists some 350,000 clones, about 74% seen once, with 10% in the top ten. Sequencing was done on a sample of memory CD4+ T cells sorted from blood. The receptors shown here come from a man aged 25-45 years in good health. The CDR3 runs from the conserved cysteine through the conserved F or W. A D gene is named only where the DNA matches it firmly. Size is omitted from some rows. Given values are once, few, many or a class for expanded clones.

CDR3nt: TGTGCCAGCAGCTGGGGACAGGGAGGTCAGCCCCAGCATTTT; CDR3aa: CASSWGQGGQPQHF; v_gene: TRBV27; d_gene: TRBD1; j_gene: TRBJ1-5; abundance: few
CDR3nt: TGTGCCAGCAGTTTAACTCCCTTGGGAGAGACCCAGTACTTC; CDR3aa: CASSLTPLGETQYF; v_gene: TRBV28; d_gene: .; j_gene: TRBJ2-5; abundance: .
CDR3nt: TGTGCCAGCTCCCCATCGGGGTCCGCCTACGAGCAGTACTTC; CDR3aa: CASSPSGSAYEQYF; v_gene: TRBV18; d_gene: .; j_gene: TRBJ2-7; abundance: once
CDR3nt: TGTGCCAGCTCAATGACTAGCGGGAGTTACACAGATACGCAGTATTTT; CDR3aa: CASSMTSGSYTDTQYF; v_gene: TRBV18; d_gene: TRBD2; j_gene: TRBJ2-3; abundance: .
CDR3nt: TGTGCCAGCAGCTTACTCCGGACTGGGTTCTACAATGAGCAGTTCTTC; CDR3aa: CASSLLRTGFYNEQFF; v_gene: TRBV7-8; d_gene: .; j_gene: TRBJ2-1; abundance: once
CDR3nt: TGTGCCAGCAGTGCCCTAGGGCGGGGTGTCAGCGAGCAGTACTTC; CDR3aa: CASSALGRGVSEQYF; v_gene: TRBV2; d_gene: .; j_gene: TRBJ2-7; abundance: many
CDR3nt: TGTGCCAGCAGCTTGCACGGGGATAGCAATCAGCCCCAGCATTTT; CDR3aa: CASSLHGDSNQPQHF; v_gene: TRBV5-5; d_gene: .; j_gene: TRBJ1-5; abundance: .
CDR3nt: TGTGCCAGCAGTGACTACTACGAGCAGTACTTC; CDR3aa: CASSDYYEQYF; v_gene: TRBV2; d_gene: .; j_gene: TRBJ2-7; abundance: few
CDR3nt: TGTGCCACCAGCAGAGGGAGGCGATACGAGCAGTACTTC; CDR3aa: CATSRGRRYEQYF; v_gene: TRBV15; d_gene: .; j_gene: TRBJ2-7; abundance: .
CDR3nt: TGTGCCAGCAGTTCCCACCCCTACGAGCAGTACTTC; CDR3aa: CASSSHPYEQYF; v_gene: TRBV28; d_gene: .; j_gene: TRBJ2-7; abundance: .
CDR3nt: TGTGCCAGCACCTACGGGCTAGCGGCGAACACCGGGGAGCTGTTTTTT; CDR3aa: CASTYGLAANTGELFF; v_gene: TRBV2; d_gene: TRBD2; j_gene: TRBJ2-2; abundance: .
CDR3nt: TGCGCCAGCAGCCAAGGTGCACAGGGGGCGCGTAATGAAAAACTGTTTTTT; CDR3aa: CASSQGAQGARNEKLFF; v_gene: TRBV4-1; d_gene: TRBD1; j_gene: TRBJ1-4; abundance: .
CDR3nt: TGCGCCAGCAGCCAAGATTCGAGAGCGGCCGGGGAGCAGTACTTC; CDR3aa: CASSQDSRAAGEQYF; v_gene: TRBV4-3; d_gene: .; j_gene: TRBJ2-7; abundance: .
CDR3nt: TGTGCCAGCAGCAATCCCGACAGATGCTACGAGCAGTACTTC; CDR3aa: CASSNPDRCYEQYF; v_gene: TRBV21-1; d_gene: .; j_gene: TRBJ2-7; abundance: few
CDR3nt: TGTGCCAGCAGCTTAGAACTCCTTAATCAGCCCCAGCATTTT; CDR3aa: CASSLELLNQPQHF; v_gene: TRBV7-9; d_gene: .; j_gene: TRBJ1-5; abundance: .
CDR3nt: TGTGCCAGCAGCTTAAGACAGGGTATGGAGCAGTACTTC; CDR3aa: CASSLRQGMEQYF; v_gene: TRBV7-6; d_gene: TRBD1; j_gene: TRBJ2-7; abundance: .
CDR3nt: TGCGCCAGCAGCCCAGAACCGGGACAGTTGAACACTGAAGCTTTCTTT; CDR3aa: CASSPEPGQLNTEAFF; v_gene: TRBV5-1; d_gene: TRBD1; j_gene: TRBJ1-1; abundance: .
CDR3nt: TGTGCCAGCAGCAATACAGATACGCAGTATTTT; CDR3aa: CASSNTDTQYF; v_gene: TRBV7-9; d_gene: .; j_gene: TRBJ2-3; abundance: few
CDR3nt: TGTGCCAGCAGTTACTCGGGGGAGCAGACCGGGGAGCTGTTTTTT; CDR3aa: CASSYSGEQTGELFF; v_gene: TRBV6-5; d_gene: .; j_gene: TRBJ2-2; abundance: .
CDR3nt: TGTGCCAGCGCTAAATCAACCTTAACCTACGAGCAGTACTTC; CDR3aa: CASAKSTLTYEQYF; v_gene: TRBV2; d_gene: .; j_gene: TRBJ2-7; abundance: many
CDR3nt: TGCAGTTGGAGCGGGAGTTTTGATGAGCAGTTCTTC; CDR3aa: CSWSGSFDEQFF; v_gene: TRBV29-1; d_gene: TRBD2; j_gene: TRBJ2-1; abundance: .
CDR3nt: TGTGCCAGCAGTCACAGGGGTGCAGTTAAGACCCAGTACTTC; CDR3aa: CASSHRGAVKTQYF; v_gene: TRBV27; d_gene: TRBD1; j_gene: TRBJ2-5; abundance: .
CDR3nt: TGTGCCAGCAGCAAGAACACCGGGGAGCTGTTTTTT; CDR3aa: CASSKNTGELFF; v_gene: TRBV6-5; d_gene: .; j_gene: TRBJ2-2; abundance: .
CDR3nt: TGTGCCAGCAGCCGTAAGCCCGGGACAGGGGCGAACACCGGGGAGCTGTTTTTT; CDR3aa: CASSRKPGTGANTGELFF; v_gene: TRBV7-2; d_gene: TRBD1; j_gene: TRBJ2-2; abundance: .
CDR3nt: TGTGCCAGCAGCTTAGGGGACTCTATAAACAATGAGCAGTTCTTC; CDR3aa: CASSLGDSINNEQFF; v_gene: TRBV5-4; d_gene: .; j_gene: TRBJ2-1; abundance: .
CDR3nt: TGTGCCAGCTCACTTAGCGGTTCCCCCTACAATGAGCAGTTCTTC; CDR3aa: CASSLSGSPYNEQFF; v_gene: TRBV18; d_gene: .; j_gene: TRBJ2-1; abundance: many
CDR3nt: TGTGCCAGCAGCTCTTCTCCCGGGACAGGCCGGACCGGGGAGCTGTTTTTT; CDR3aa: CASSSSPGTGRTGELFF; v_gene: TRBV7-8; d_gene: TRBD1; j_gene: TRBJ2-2; abundance: .
CDR3nt: TGTGCCAGCAGCTTAGATAGTCGGAGGAACGAGCAGTACTTC; CDR3aa: CASSLDSRRNEQYF; v_gene: TRBV11-2; d_gene: .; j_gene: TRBJ2-7; abundance: once
CDR3nt: TGTGCCAGCAGCCCCAGGACAGGGGGAGATACGCAGTATTTT; CDR3aa: CASSPRTGGDTQYF; v_gene: TRBV9; d_gene: TRBD1; j_gene: TRBJ2-3; abundance: .